This T cell receptor (beta chain) is from a study of T cell responses to AZD1222 COVID-19 vaccine (dated by TCRdb to the early 2020s). Notes on the research overall: AZD1222 recipients whose second dose came at about 4 weeks and those whose second dose came at about 12 weeks were combined into one group, since spike-specific TCR depth and breadth did not differ between the two schedules. TCR sequencing was performed for roughly 250 trial participants, of whom 207 were given two doses of AZD1222 and some 25 were given two doses of MenACWY control vaccine. Trial participants were enrolled by age into subgroups of 18-55, 56-69 and 70-plus years, and 148, 28 and 57 TCR-sequenced participants, respectively, were included in these subgroups. Findings and caveats that apply to the study as a whole: Conclusions about previously exposed vaccinees are limited, since just 5 or 6 AZD1222 recipients were seropositive for SARS-CoV-2 at baseline. After two AZD1222 doses, both the breadth and the depth of spike-specific TCRs were significantly higher than at day 0 and than in MenACWY recipients. Because no day 14 peak-response samples were available, repertoires were characterized only after the peak T cell response. Nearly half of unique spike-specific TCRs reportedly recognized epitopes outside regions mutated in the B.1.351 and B.1.1.7 variants. Participants were mostly white British and included more females than males, and it was suggested by the authors that clonal diversity may have been underestimated. Vaccine-associated CD4 TCRs spanned the whole spike protein, with dominant responses in regions 160-218 and 743-854. In the small 56-69-year group, the increase in depth fell short of significance, most likely because of low power.

The CDR3 regions of human TCRbeta chains were subjected to immunosequencing. As for the authors' bioinformatics: TCRs in the repertoires were matched against a reference library of SARS-CoV-2-specific TCRs that had been generated with the MIRA antigen-specificity platform. Breadth meant the fraction of unique TCRs that were SARS-CoV-2-associated, whereas depth meant the fraction of total T cells that were SARS-CoV-2-associated. Using the MIRA data, each spike-specific TCR was assigned both to the spike region to which the TCR was reactive and to a CD4 or CD8 class. Log10-transformed breadth and depth values were compared by one-way ANOVA with Sidak's multiple comparisons tests. TCRdb re-hosts the immuneACCESS table, in-frame sequences only. Its copies lack some clones; in the studies checked, an unresolved V gene accounts for under half of them, and the cause for the rest is not known. The D gene and trimming were derived from the DNA, and the V and J assignments and clone size from that table. The sample table shows around 150,000 clones, and around 84% are seen once. The biggest ten clones account for 4.1% of the sample.

Concerning this clone itself: No cognate antigen has been identified for it. The sample holds no much larger clone one base away, and base qualities are not on file.

The sample's time point label is to be understood as: baseline before first vaccination. Samples from vaccinated people were obtained from the UK trials COV001 and COV002, which included a single-blind randomized controlled phase 2/3 trial of AZD1222 (ChAdOx1 nCoV-19) in healthy adults. For TCRbeta chain sequencing, PBMC samples from trial participants were taken at day 0 and at day 28 after the second dose. The germline V gene (reference sequence) yields MNHEY for CDR1 and SMNVEV for CDR2. V is pared back by 0 bases and J by 0 bases, with 14 bases lying between the germline termini. Including cysteine and phenylalanine, the CDR3 has 17 amino acids. The CDR3 DNA has 51 bases and is translated from base 1.

This sequence uses TRBV27 and TRBJ1-2, with the D gene too uncertain to name. Specimen: peripheral blood, collected on day 0 of AZD1222 vaccination. The sequence was collected from an adult in good health. The sequenced DNA: TGTGCCAGCAGTTTATCGAGCCAGGATCTAGCTAACTATGGCTACACCTTC. It specifies CASSLSSQDLANYGYTF.